The rows below give T cell receptor beta chains drawn from one sample of a study of cytomegalovirus exposure and HLA in healthy donors. Assay used: immunoSEQ multiplex PCR; TCRdb lists only in-frame clones, some missing. The sample has more than 65,000 clones; over 60% are singletons. The sample was PBMCs. All receptors come from a female donor in good health and CMV-seronegative. CDR3s include the opening cysteine and the closing phenylalanine or tryptophan. The D gene is left open where the match is weak. Size is omitted from some rows. Given values are once, few, many or a class for expanded clones.

D	J	size	length	V	DNA	CDR3
TRBD1	TRBJ2-7	NA	17	TRBV6-1	TGTGCCAGCAGTGAAAATCATGGGACAGGCCTCTCCTACGAGCAGTACTTC	CASSENHGTGLSYEQYF
TRBD2	TRBJ2-5	NA	18	TRBV2	TGTGCCAGCAGGAGGGGACTAGCGGGAGTCGGCATGGCGGAGACCCAGTACTTC	CASRRGLAGVGMAETQYF
NA	TRBJ1-1	NA	15	TRBV6-5	TGTGCCAGCTGGACCCCGGCCCTACAGGCCACTGAAGCTTTCTTT	CASWTPALQATEAFF
NA	TRBJ2-2	NA	14	TRBV9	TGTGCCAGCAGCGTAGTTGGAGTCGCCGGGGAGCTGTTTTTT	CASSVVGVAGELFF
NA	TRBJ2-2	NA	14	TRBV2	TGTGCCAGCAGTGAGGTCAGGGGTTCCGGGGAGCTGTTTTTT	CASSEVRGSGELFF
NA	TRBJ1-1	NA	13	TRBV9	TGTGCCAGCAGCGTGGTGGGGCCCACTGAAGCTTTCTTT	CASSVVGPTEAFF
TRBD1	TRBJ1-5	once	17	TRBV28	TGTGCCAGCAGTTTAGGGGGGGGGACAGGGCGCAATCAGCCCCAGCATTTT	CASSLGGGTGRNQPQHF
TRBD2	TRBJ2-3	few	17	TRBV5-1	TGCGCCAGCAGCTCCTGGACTAGCGGGAGCAGCACAGATACGCAGTATTTT	CASSSWTSGSSTDTQYF
TRBD1	TRBJ2-7	NA	14	TRBV6-5	TGTGCCAGCAACCGGGACAGGGGCTCCTACGAGCAGTACTTC	CASNRDRGSYEQYF
NA	TRBJ2-3	NA	13	TRBV10-2	TGCGCCAGCAGTGAGTCGGCGGGAGATACGCAGTATTTT	CASSESAGDTQYF
NA	TRBJ2-7	NA	17	TRBV4-3	TGCGCCAGCAGCCAAGATCTTGCCCCTGGGCAGTTCTACGAGCAGTACTTC	CASSQDLAPGQFYEQYF
NA	TRBJ2-7	few	11	TRBV6-5	TGTGCCAGCAGGCTGACAGGCAAGCAGTACTTC	CASRLTGKQYF
TRBD2	TRBJ2-5	NA	16	TRBV29-1	TGCAGCGTTGTGGCTAGCGGGAATCTGAAGGGAGAGACCCAGTACTTC	CSVVASGNLKGETQYF
NA	TRBJ2-7	NA	14	TRBV18	TGTGCCAGCTCACCACCGTCCTACTCCTACGAGCAGTACTTC	CASSPPSYSYEQYF